A selection of T cell receptor beta chains follows, all from one sample in a study of shared clonotypes between healthy human individuals. Sequenced by immunoSEQ multiplex PCR; TCRdb stores in-frame clones only, minus some. The sample has millions of clones; 95% are singletons. Sample: naive CD4+ T cells sorted from blood. The receptors were gathered from a man younger than 30 in good health. Each CDR3 is given with its conserved first and last residue.

v_call cdr3_aa
TRBV7-9 CASSLVVWASGSLNEQFF
TRBV5-4 CASSFGGINNEQYF
TRBV19 CASSPGWDEQFF
TRBV2 CATKLAGGPRNEQFF
TRBV19 CASSPAPGGNTEAFF
TRBV10-3 CAISAGTGDGYTQYF
TRBV5-1 CASSLEGRNSPLHF
TRBV30 CAWKPGKGEAFF
TRBV28 CASSLEKTQYF
TRBV7-2 CASSLGAFYNEQFF
TRBV18 CASSPGDRNTGELFF
TRBV28 CASIPGQSSYEQYF
TRBV10-1 CASSGAGTYEQYF
TRBV5-4 CASSKTGNYGYTF
TRBV30 CAWSRAPNTEAFF
TRBV5-6 CASSNSDRRPTEAFF
TRBV5-1 CASNHGGDNSPLHF
TRBV30 CAWGRQTNTEAFF
TRBV30 CAWSHLSRDRGHEKLFF
TRBV11-2 CASSLGKVEKGEQYF
TRBV7-2 CASSLDRGNTIYF
TRBV6-5 CASSYTVQETQYF
TRBV6-1 CASRVSGTGPYEQYF
TRBV10-2 CASSVAGDAAYEQYF
TRBV7-9 CASNRDSSTYEQYF
TRBV5-1 CASSLAHYLSTDTQYF
TRBV5-1 CASSLRTGNSPLHF
TRBV5-4 CASSHDSGRTETQYF